The 6 T cell receptor beta chains presented below share a single source sample, sequenced in a study of shared clonotypes between healthy human individuals. In the naive CD8 group, cells lacked CD45RO and were positively selected for CCR7, so terminally differentiated effector memory CD45RA+ cells were left out. Libraries were prepared by immunoSEQ multiplex PCR; TCRdb keeps only in-frame clonotypes and omits some of them. The sample records some 1,900,000 clones, about 95% being singletons. The sequenced sample was naive CD8+ T cells sorted from blood. The receptors were gathered from a man aged 18 to 35 in good health.

The chain links TRBV5-1 to TRBJ2-7, with D possibly being TRBD1 (6 bases). This CDR3 contains 14 residues. Germline V gives CDR1 SGHRS, CDR2 YFSETQ. V dropped 5 bases and J dropped 1 base, with 13 bases sitting between them. CDR3 residues: CASSRDNPSYEQYF. The CDR3 DNA reads as TGCGCCAGCAGTCGGGACAATCCGTCCTACGAGCAGTACTTC.

Remarks on this clone: The junction and the germline gene differ at one end; a read error may be behind it. The rearrangement uses TRBV7-7 and TRBJ2-7; 8 nucleotides match TRBD1. Looked up from germline, CDR1 is SSHAT and CDR2 is FNYEAQ (reference sequence). The CDR3 length is 14 residues. The CDR3 sequence is CASSSRDRSYEQYF. DNA for the CDR3: TGTGCTAGCAGCTCAAGGGACAGGAGCTACGAGCAGTACTTC.

The chain recombines TRBV5-6 with TRBJ1-5; the match to TRBD1 covers 11 bases. The CDR3 totals 17 residues. Unmatched junction bases numbered 10, after V lost 4 bases and J lost 4 bases. The germline CDR1 and CDR2 sequences are SGHDT and YYEEEE. The CDR3 DNA follows: TGTGCCAGCAGCCTGGACAGGGGGCTCATGGTAAATCAGCCCCAGCATTTT. This translates into CASSLDRGLMVNQPQHF.

This clone was seen a few times. The sample contains more than one DNA sequence encoding this CDR3. The chain recombines TRBV6-5 with TRBJ2-7, with D uncertain. The CDR3 is made up of 14 amino acids. V was trimmed by 0 bases and J by 2 bases, leaving 8 bases between them. Germline V gene sequence: CDR1 MNHEY, CDR2 SVGAGI. The CDR3 loop reads CASSYSAGPYEQYF. CDR3 nucleotide sequence: TGTGCCAGCAGTTACTCGGCAGGTCCCTACGAGCAGTACTTC.

About this clone itself: The sample has other DNA sequences that encode this CDR3 too. This chain joins TRBV13 and TRBJ2-7; D gene uncertain. The germline V gene has CDR1 PRHDT and CDR2 FYEKMQ (reference sequence). Trimming left V 0 bases short and J 4 bases short, with 4 bases between. The CDR3 is 12 residues long. CDR3: CASSLGLYEQYF. The CDR3 coding sequence is TGTGCCAGCAGCTTAGGGCTTTACGAGCAGTACTTC.

This rearrangement joins TRBV5-6 to TRBJ2-3; 7 bases map to TRBD1. After removal of 4 bases from V and 6 bases from J, the junction contained 11 bases not matched to a gene. Germline CDR1 and CDR2: SGHDT and YYEEEE. The CDR3 spans 15 residues. The chain's CDR3 is CASSTPFDRVDTQYF. The CDR3 region has the DNA TGTGCCAGCAGCACCCCATTCGACAGGGTGGATACGCAGTATTTT.